The rows below give T cell receptor beta chains drawn from one sample of a study of blood T cell repertoires in COVID-19. Some clones are missing from TCRdb's copy, which holds only in-frame ones; the method was immunoSEQ multiplex PCR. The sample carries hundreds of thousands of clones, around four fifths recorded once. The sample taken for sequencing was peripheral blood. These receptors originate from a woman aged 40 to 50 with active or convalescent COVID-19. The CDR3 runs from the conserved cysteine through the conserved F or W. A D gene is named only where the DNA matches it firmly. Clone size is stated in some rows and not others, as once, few, many or a class when expanded.

d_call: .
j_call: TRBJ1-2
clone_size: .
v_call: TRBV5-4
cdr3_aa: CASSRDRINYGYTF
cdr3_nt: TGTGCCAGCAGCCGAGACAGGATTAACTATGGCTACACCTTC

d_call: .
j_call: TRBJ1-4
clone_size: .
v_call: TRBV28
cdr3_aa: CASSSGGSTNEKLFF
cdr3_nt: TGTGCCAGCAGCTCGGGGGGATCAACTAATGAAAAACTGTTTTTT

d_call: TRBD1
j_call: TRBJ1-6
clone_size: few
v_call: TRBV2
cdr3_aa: CASRRGTANNSPLHF
cdr3_nt: TGTGCCAGCAGGCGCGGGACAGCCAATAATTCACCCCTCCACTTT

d_call: .
j_call: TRBJ1-5
clone_size: once
v_call: TRBV28
cdr3_aa: CASSPTGFSNQPQHF
cdr3_nt: TGTGCCAGCAGTCCGACAGGTTTCAGCAATCAGCCCCAGCATTTT

d_call: TRBD1
j_call: TRBJ1-5
clone_size: .
v_call: TRBV4-2
cdr3_aa: CASSQGNRGEDGPQHF
cdr3_nt: TGTGCCAGCAGCCAAGGAAACAGGGGGGAAGATGGGCCCCAGCATTTT

d_call: .
j_call: TRBJ1-6
clone_size: few
v_call: TRBV4-1
cdr3_aa: CASSQDQTSSYNSPLHF
cdr3_nt: TGCGCCAGCAGCCAAGATCAAACCAGCTCCTATAATTCACCCCTCCACTTT

d_call: .
j_call: TRBJ1-4
clone_size: .
v_call: TRBV5-5
cdr3_aa: CASSLATGSEKLFF
cdr3_nt: TGTGCCAGCAGCTTGGCTACAGGGAGTGAAAAACTGTTTTTT

d_call: TRBD1
j_call: TRBJ1-2
clone_size: .
v_call: TRBV5-4
cdr3_aa: CASSWTGRVSNYGYTF
cdr3_nt: TGTGCCAGCAGCTGGACAGGGAGGGTCTCTAACTATGGCTACACCTTC

d_call: TRBD1
j_call: TRBJ1-6
clone_size: .
v_call: TRBV19
cdr3_aa: CASTEYRGLNSPLHF
cdr3_nt: TGTGCCAGTACCGAGTACAGGGGGCTTAATTCACCCCTCCACTTT

d_call: TRBD2
j_call: TRBJ2-1
clone_size: .
v_call: TRBV3-1/TRBV3-2
cdr3_aa: CASSRETSGGAKSYNEQFF
cdr3_nt: TGTGCCAGCAGCCGAGAGACTAGCGGGGGGGCCAAGTCCTACAATGAGCAGTTCTTC

d_call: .
j_call: TRBJ1-3
clone_size: .
v_call: TRBV5-4
cdr3_aa: CASSWRGNSGNTIYF
cdr3_nt: TGTGCCAGCAGCTGGCGGGGCAACTCTGGAAACACCATATATTTT

d_call: TRBD1
j_call: TRBJ1-6
clone_size: .
v_call: TRBV4-1
cdr3_aa: CASSQDIQGNSPLHF
cdr3_nt: TGCGCCAGCAGCCAAGATATACAGGGGAATTCACCCCTCCACTTT

d_call: TRBD1
j_call: TRBJ2-2
clone_size: .
v_call: TRBV28
cdr3_aa: CASLSTGVGTGELFF
cdr3_nt: TGTGCCAGCCTTTCGACAGGGGTGGGGACCGGGGAGCTGTTTTTT

d_call: .
j_call: TRBJ1-6
clone_size: .
v_call: TRBV11-2
cdr3_aa: CASSHNSPGSNSPLHF
cdr3_nt: TGTGCCAGCAGCCACAATAGTCCGGGTAGTAATTCACCCCTCCACTTT

d_call: .
j_call: TRBJ2-2
clone_size: .
v_call: TRBV14
cdr3_aa: CASSQFLANGELFF
cdr3_nt: TGTGCCAGCAGCCAATTTCTAGCAAACGGGGAGCTGTTTTTT

d_call: TRBD1
j_call: TRBJ1-1
clone_size: .
v_call: TRBV10-3
cdr3_aa: CAISESDRVNTEAFF
cdr3_nt: TGTGCCATCAGTGAGTCTGACAGGGTGAACACTGAAGCTTTCTTT

d_call: TRBD1
j_call: TRBJ1-6
clone_size: .
v_call: TRBV5-6
cdr3_aa: CASSLPRGRFLNSPLHF
cdr3_nt: TGTGCCAGCAGCTTGCCCAGGGGGAGATTTCTTAATTCACCCCTCCACTTT

d_call: TRBD1
j_call: TRBJ1-2
clone_size: once
v_call: TRBV4-1
cdr3_aa: CASSQEPRYDRDENYGYTF
cdr3_nt: TGCGCCAGCAGCCAAGAACCCCGGTATGACAGGGACGAGAACTATGGCTACACCTTC

d_call: .
j_call: TRBJ2-7
clone_size: many
v_call: TRBV11-3
cdr3_aa: CASSLSSSYEQYF
cdr3_nt: TGTGCCAGCAGCTTATCCTCGAGCTACGAGCAGTACTTC

d_call: .
j_call: TRBJ1-1
clone_size: few
v_call: TRBV6-5
cdr3_aa: CASTLGRNTEAFF
cdr3_nt: TGTGCCAGCACCCTGGGGAGAAACACTGAAGCTTTCTTT

d_call: .
j_call: TRBJ2-5
clone_size: .
v_call: TRBV5-6
cdr3_aa: CASSPLGRQETQYF
cdr3_nt: TGTGCCAGCAGCCCACTGGGGAGACAAGAGACCCAGTACTTC

d_call: TRBD1
j_call: TRBJ1-5
clone_size: .
v_call: TRBV28
cdr3_aa: CASRGWGQGRLYSNQPQHF
cdr3_nt: TGTGCCAGCAGGGGATGGGGACAGGGGAGGCTGTATAGCAATCAGCCCCAGCATTTT

d_call: .
j_call: TRBJ1-5
clone_size: few
v_call: TRBV12-5
cdr3_aa: CASGLALPVEDGPQHF
cdr3_nt: TGTGCTAGTGGTTTGGCACTCCCCGTGGAGGACGGGCCCCAGCATTTT

d_call: .
j_call: TRBJ1-1
clone_size: .
v_call: TRBV7-9
cdr3_aa: CASSLETGRTEAFF
cdr3_nt: TGTGCCAGCAGCTTAGAGACAGGAAGGACTGAAGCTTTCTTT

d_call: TRBD1
j_call: TRBJ1-2
clone_size: .
v_call: TRBV6-6
cdr3_aa: CASRGDRGYGYTF
cdr3_nt: TGTGCCAGCAGGGGGGACAGGGGGTATGGCTACACCTTC

d_call: .
j_call: TRBJ1-6
clone_size: .
v_call: TRBV18
cdr3_aa: CASSKDRADTSGSPLHF
cdr3_nt: TGTGCCAGCTCAAAAGACCGCGCGGATACCTCTGGTTCACCCCTCCACTTT

d_call: .
j_call: TRBJ2-3
clone_size: .
v_call: TRBV4-1
cdr3_aa: CASSPLGTDTQYF
cdr3_nt: TGCGCCAGCAGCCCACTAGGGACAGATACGCAGTATTTT

d_call: .
j_call: TRBJ2-7
clone_size: .
v_call: TRBV27
cdr3_aa: CASRDNPYEQYF
cdr3_nt: TGTGCCAGCAGGGACAACCCCTACGAGCAGTACTTC

d_call: .
j_call: TRBJ2-7
clone_size: many
v_call: TRBV28
cdr3_aa: CASSLPRQPTYEQYF
cdr3_nt: TGTGCCAGCAGTTTACCCCGACAGCCTACCTACGAGCAGTACTTC

d_call: .
j_call: TRBJ1-1
clone_size: .
v_call: TRBV6-5
cdr3_aa: CASSYARDTEAFF
cdr3_nt: TGTGCCAGCAGTTATGCCCGGGACACTGAAGCTTTCTTT

d_call: .
j_call: TRBJ2-3
clone_size: few
v_call: TRBV19
cdr3_aa: CATQDQGRSTDTQYF
cdr3_nt: TGTGCCACCCAGGATCAGGGAAGGAGCACAGATACGCAGTATTTT

d_call: TRBD1
j_call: TRBJ1-2
clone_size: .
v_call: TRBV19
cdr3_aa: CASSDIGQANYGYTF
cdr3_nt: TGTGCCAGTAGTGATATTGGACAGGCAAACTATGGCTACACCTTC